The 3 T cell receptor beta chains below were found in one sample sequenced in a study of blood T cell repertoires in COVID-19 (dated by TCRdb to 2018 to 2020). Library preparation was by the immunoSEQ multiplex PCR assay. The table was pulled from immuneACCESS by TCRdb, which kept in-frame rearrangements only. Such tables lose some clones; where checked, under half of the loss comes from unresolved V genes, and the rest has no known cause. The sample table records around 210,000 clones; roughly 90% of these occur just once. 0.75% to 0.95% of the sample rests with the top ten. Sequenced: peripheral blood. The receptor source for this set is a woman aged 70-85 years with acute or convalescent COVID-19.

The rearrangement joins TRBV15 to TRBJ2-2, with 8 bases fitting TRBD1. J gave up 4 bases and V 5 bases, and 12 bases lay outside the gene matches. Germline values: CDR1 LNHNV, CDR2 YYDKDF (reference sequence). CDR3 size: 17 residues. This CDR3 reads CATSSPDRVEGTGELFF. In DNA form, the CDR3 reads TGTGCCACCAGCTCGCCGGACAGGGTTGAGGGCACCGGGGAGCTGTTTTTT.

The rearrangement uses TRBV2 and TRBJ2-2, with 7 nucleotides matching TRBD2. Germline lookup yields CDR1 SNHLY and CDR2 FYNNEI. The CDR3 is 16 amino acids. With 4 bases clipped from V and 1 base from J, the junction kept 6 bases outside the gene matches. The CDR3: CASSAPSGGNTGELFF. CDR3 nucleotides: TGTGCCAGCAGTGCCCCCTCGGGGGGGAACACCGGGGAGCTGTTTTTT.

This chain connects TRBV4-1 to TRBJ1-1; D is unresolved. Germline CDR1 reads MGHRA; CDR2 reads YSYEKL. V lost 5 bases to trimming and J lost 1 base, with 11 bases between them. This CDR3 is 14 amino acids long. The CDR3 sequence is CASSFHPGNTEAFF. The CDR3 region has the DNA TGCGCCAGCAGCTTTCACCCAGGGAACACTGAAGCTTTCTTT.